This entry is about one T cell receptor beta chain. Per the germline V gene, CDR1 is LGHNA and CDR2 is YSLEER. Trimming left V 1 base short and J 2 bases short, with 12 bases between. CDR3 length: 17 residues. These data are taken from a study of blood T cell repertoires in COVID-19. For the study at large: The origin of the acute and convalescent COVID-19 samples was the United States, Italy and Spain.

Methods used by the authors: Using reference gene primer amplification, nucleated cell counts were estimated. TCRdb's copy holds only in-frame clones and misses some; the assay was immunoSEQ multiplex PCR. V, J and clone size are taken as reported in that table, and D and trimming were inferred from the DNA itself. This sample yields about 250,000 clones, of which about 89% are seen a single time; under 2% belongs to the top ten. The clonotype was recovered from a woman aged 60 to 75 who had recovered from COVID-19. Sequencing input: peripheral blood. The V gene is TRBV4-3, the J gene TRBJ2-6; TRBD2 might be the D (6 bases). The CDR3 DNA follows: TGCGCCAGCAGCCAAGCCAGTGGAGGGGCTGGGGCCAACGTCCTGACTTTC. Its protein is CASSQASGGAGANVLTF.